This T cell receptor beta chain was sequenced for a study of T-cell reconstitution after alpha-beta-depleted transplantation in children. Study-wide results and limits: Expanded graft clones, several hundred of them, were reportedly the source of alpha-beta T cells about two months after transplant. Newly generated T cells supplied most T-cell counts and diversity one year post-transplant.

This sample's TCRbeta library carried unique molecular identifier barcodes. TCRdb processed the PCR reads anew with MiXCR; each CDR3 protein has one entry. The sample shows approximately 520,000 distinct CDR3 sequences, more than 9.5% of them seen only once. Germline CDR1 is SGDLS and CDR2 is YYNGEE. The CDR3 covers 14 residues. V lost 4 bases and J lost 6; bases outside the gene matches: 10. For this clonotype: Its matching antigen is unknown.

This receptor was taken from a female patient between 2 and 15 years old who had a stem cell transplant for aplastic anemia, so the T cells may come from the graft donor. The material was PBMCs, mostly from graft donor cells, obtained 180 days after TCRalphabeta/CD19-depleted stem cell transplant. The chain links TRBV9 to TRBJ2-7, with 7 bases matching TRBD2. The CDR3 DNA reads as TGTGCCAGCAGCACCGCACCGGGAGGAACCGAGCAGTACTTC. It specifies CASSTAPGGTEQYF. Supplemented by reference TRBV9 and TRBJ2-7, the full variable domain reads DSGVTQTPKHLITATGQRVTLRCSPRSGDLSVYWYQQSLDQGLQFLIQYYNGEERAKGNILERFSAQQFPDLHSELNLSSLELGDSALYFCASSTAPGGTEQYFGPGTRLTVT.